One T cell receptor (beta chain) is described in this entry. Its antigen remains unidentified. Repertoires were generated with immunoSEQ multiplex PCR, while TCRdb's copy carries only in-frame clones and drops some. The sample shows tens of thousands of clones, 93% of them seen only once. The CDR3 length is 17 residues. This sample was included in a study of T cells after posttransplantation cyclophosphamide. Study-level points and caveats: Later post-transplant blood repertoires were often dominated by donor CD8+ memory clones. Skin or GI-infiltrating T cells shared few TRB sequences with blood.

The chain combines TRBV21-1 with TRBJ1-5; the table's TRBD1 call for D was not verified on the DNA. TRBV21-1 is an annotated pseudogene. This sequence was found in a woman aged 25 to 39 in good health and a related stem cell transplant donor. Material for sequencing was PBMCs. CDR3 sequence: CASSHLGALYSNQPQHF. The CDR3 nucleotides read TGTGCCAGCAGCCATCTAGGGGCATTGTATAGCAATCAGCCCCAGCATTTT.